Each of the 13 T cell receptor beta chains below was sequenced from the same sample in a study of T-cell reconstitution after alpha-beta-depleted transplantation in children. Molecular barcoding with unique molecular identifiers was used for the TCRbeta library. TCRdb used MiXCR to reprocess the PCR reads, holding one entry per CDR3 protein. The table records just over 350,000 distinct CDR3 sequences, about 14% of them present only once. Sequenced here: PBMCs, sampled from the stem cell graft. These receptors originate from a human donor who donated a stem cell graft to a child with Fanconi anemia.

The chain recombines TRBV7-2 with TRBJ2-1; TRBD2 agrees at 10 bases. The trim removed 1 base at V and 7 bases at J, leaving 7 bases unmatched. The CDR3 has 16 amino acids. Germline loops: CDR1 SGHTA, CDR2 FQGNSA. In DNA, the CDR3 is TGTGCCAGCAGCTTAGTGATGGAACTAGCGGGGAATGAGCAGTTCTTC. Translation: CASSLVMELAGNEQFF.

This rearrangement joins TRBV7-8 to TRBJ2-1, with 9 bases identical to TRBD1. V shed 4 bases, J shed 5 bases, and the junction held 9 bases outside the gene matches. This CDR3 has 16 residues. Germline loops: CDR1 SGHVS, CDR2 FQNEAQ. CDR3 sequence reads: CASSSRLRTGDNEQFF. CDR3 sequence (DNA): TGTGCCAGCAGCTCGAGGCTCCGGACAGGGGACAATGAGCAGTTCTTC.

This clonotype was seen ten or more times. V gene TRBV15 combines with J gene TRBJ2-1; 8 bases fit TRBD2. Germline CDR1 LNHNV, CDR2 YYDKDF (reference sequence). V was clipped by 4 bases and J by 10 bases; unmatched bases: 15. The CDR3 extends over 16 amino acids. The CDR3 nucleotides read TGTGCCACCAGCACAAAGCGGGGGCGATCCCCCCGGGAGCAGTTCTTC. Translating it yields CATSTKRGRSPREQFF.

This clonotype was counted many times. This chain links TRBV5-1 with TRBJ2-4; 7 nucleotides agree with TRBD1. The germline gives CDR1 SGHRS, CDR2 YFSETQ. V gave up 4 bases and J gave up 6 bases; unmatched junction bases: 10. The CDR3 runs to 15 residues. The CDR3 reads CASSPNRGGSNIQYF. The CDR3 DNA follows: TGCGCCAGCAGCCCTAACAGGGGTGGTTCAAACATTCAGTACTTC.

This clonotype has a handful of counts. V gene TRBV4-2 combines with J gene TRBJ1-1; TRBD1 agrees at 7 bases. The junction had 5 bases not matched to a gene; V was cut back by 3 bases and J by 1 base. The CDR3 is made up of 15 amino acids. Germline values: CDR1 LGHNA, CDR2 YNFKEQ. The CDR3 region is CASSQTGSGNTEAFF. The CDR3 nucleotides are TGTGCCAGCAGCCAGACAGGGTCGGGGAACACTGAAGCTTTCTTT.

This clonotype was recorded a few times. J is TRBJ2-3 and V is TRBV27; no firm D call. The V end was cut by 5 bases, the J end by 4 bases, with 10 bases between. The CDR3 totals 13 residues. Germline assignment: CDR1 MNHEY and CDR2 SMNVEV (reference sequence). The CDR3: CASSREEPDTQYF. The DNA of the CDR3 is TGTGCCAGCAGTAGAGAAGAGCCAGATACGCAGTATTTT.

A few counts support this clonotype. V and J are TRBV28 and TRBJ1-2, with D perhaps matching TRBD1 (6 bases). Germline V CDR1 and CDR2: MDHEN, SYDVKM. V lost 7 bases, J lost 4 bases, and 16 bases lay in between. The CDR3 has 14 amino acids. The CDR3 region has the DNA TGTGCCAGCATGAACGTTGGAGGGGGCTATGGCTACACCTTC. This sequence encodes CASMNVGGGYGYTF.

This clonotype was observed at least ten times. CDR3: CASSQGGGTGITEAFF. The CDR3, as DNA: TGTGCCAGCAGCCAAGGGGGCGGGACAGGGATCACTGAAGCTTTCTTT. The chain has TRBV3-1 and TRBJ1-1; 9 bases are a match to TRBD1. The CDR3 length is 16 residues. With V trimmed by 1 base and J by 4 bases, 7 bases remained unmatched. CDR1 LGHDT and CDR2 YNNKEL come from the germline V gene (reference sequence).

This clonotype was counted only a few times. This chain joins TRBV2 and TRBJ1-1, with D unclear. The CDR3 covers 13 residues. The V and J ends lost 3 bases and 4 bases respectively, with 9 bases between them. Germline CDR1 is SNHLY and CDR2 is FYNNEI. The CDR3 nucleotides are TGTGCCAGCAGTGAGAATTCCGGCACTGAAGCTTTCTTT. This encodes CASSENSGTEAFF.

The CDR3, as DNA: TGCAGTGCGAGCACAGATACGCAGTATTTT. Its protein product is CSASTDTQYF. V and J are TRBV20-1 and TRBJ2-3; D ambiguous. This CDR3 region has 10 residues. The germline CDR1 and CDR2 sequences are DFQATT and SNEGSKA (reference sequence). V gave up 6 bases and J gave up 0 bases, with 1 base separating them.

The CDR3 here is CASSPQQDFQNSPLHF. Here the CDR3 DNA reads TGTGCCAGCAGCCCCCAGCAGGACTTCCAAAATTCACCCCTCCACTTT. V gene TRBV9 combines with J gene TRBJ1-6; D not certain. Per germline, CDR1 SGDLS and CDR2 YYNGEE. Deletions cut 4 bases from V and 7 bases from J, with 18 bases between. CDR3 size: 16 residues.

This clonotype has a handful of counts. The rearrangement joins TRBV6-2 or TRBV6-3 to TRBJ2-2; 7 bases match TRBD1. The CDR3 consists of 19 residues. After removal of 4 bases from V and 4 bases from J, the junction contained 18 bases not matched to a gene. The germline V gene encodes CDR1 MNHEY and CDR2 SVGEGT. CDR3 in DNA: TGTGCCAGCAGTTTACATCTTGGGACAGTAGGATCAGTCACCGGGGAGCTGTTTTTT. Protein product: CASSLHLGTVGSVTGELFF.

This clonotype was picked up many times. The rearrangement uses TRBV20-1 and TRBJ1-5; TRBD1 is a possible D gene (5 bases). With 5 bases removed from V and 0 bases from J, the gap between germline ends came to 11 bases. CDR1 is DFQATT and CDR2 is SNEGSKA in the germline V gene (reference sequence). This CDR3 is built from 14 residues. CDR3 sequence (DNA): TGCAGTGCTTCGACAGCGATTAGCAATCAGCCCCAGCATTTT. Residues: CSASTAISNQPQHF.